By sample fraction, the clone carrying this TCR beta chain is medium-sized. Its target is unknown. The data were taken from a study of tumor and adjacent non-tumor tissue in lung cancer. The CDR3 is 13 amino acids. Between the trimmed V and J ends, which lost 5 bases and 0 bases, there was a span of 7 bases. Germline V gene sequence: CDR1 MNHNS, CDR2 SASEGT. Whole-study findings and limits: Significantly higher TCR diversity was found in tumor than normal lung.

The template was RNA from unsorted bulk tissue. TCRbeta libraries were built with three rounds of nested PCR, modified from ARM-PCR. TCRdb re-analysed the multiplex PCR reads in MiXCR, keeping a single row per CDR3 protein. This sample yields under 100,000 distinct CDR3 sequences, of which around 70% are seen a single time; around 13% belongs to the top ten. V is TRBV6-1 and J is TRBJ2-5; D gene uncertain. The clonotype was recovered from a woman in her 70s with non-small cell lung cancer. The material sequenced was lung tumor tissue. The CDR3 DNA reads TGTGCCAGCAGTACATCCTACCAAGAGACCCAGTACTTC. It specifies CASSTSYQETQYF.